This entry lists 23 T cell receptor beta chains sequenced from one sample in a study of control samples from healthy donors and cancer patients. TCRdb's copy holds only in-frame clones and misses some; the assay was immunoSEQ multiplex PCR. Of roughly 190,000 clones detected, roughly 91% appear once; the ten largest clones hold 1.5%. The sequencing input was blood. Receptors originate from a woman in her twenties or thirties in good health.

The chain employs TRBV29-1 and TRBJ1-2; D is ambiguous. The CDR3 length is 12 residues. V was shortened by 5 bases and J by 3 bases, with 10 bases between the two germline ends. Germline CDR1 reads SQVTM; CDR2 reads ANQGSEA. CDR3 region: CSVYRTDYGYTF. Written as DNA, the CDR3 is TGCAGCGTTTACCGGACGGACTATGGCTACACCTTC.

The gene calls are TRBV2 and TRBJ1-6; possible D gene TRBD1, 5 bases. Trimming left V 1 base short and J 8 bases short, with 6 bases between. Germline V gene sequence: CDR1 SNHLY, CDR2 FYNNEI. This CDR3 comprises 13 residues. CDR3 in amino acids: CASSEGRDSPLHF. The CDR3 DNA reads as TGTGCCAGCAGTGAAGGCAGGGATTCACCCCTCCACTTT.

The genes are TRBV2 and TRBJ1-4; no firm D call. Germline CDR1 reads SNHLY; CDR2 reads FYNNEI. V was trimmed by 6 bases and J by 5 bases, leaving 13 bases between them. The CDR3 covers 14 residues. The CDR3 spells CASRVSFRNEKLFF. DNA for the CDR3: TGTGCCAGCAGGGTCTCTTTTCGAAATGAAAAACTGTTTTTT. Drawing the rest from reference TRBV2 and TRBJ1-4, the complete variable domain is EPEVTQTPSHQVTQMGQEVILRCVPISNHLYFYWYRQILGQKVEFLVSFYNNEISEKSEIFDDQFSVERPDGSNFTLKIRSTKLEDSAMYFCASRVSFRNEKLFFGSGTQLSVL.

This chain links TRBV11-1 with TRBJ1-3; D call uncertain. The CDR3 is made up of 15 amino acids. V lost 2 bases and J 2 bases, leaving 10 bases between the germline ends. The germline V gene encodes CDR1 SGHAT and CDR2 FQDESV (reference sequence). The CDR3 bases are TGTGCCAGCAGCTTATCAACGGGGACTGGAAACACCATATATTTT. It codes for CASSLSTGTGNTIYF.

V usage is TRBV12-3 or TRBV12-4 and J usage is TRBJ1-1; TRBD1 is a possible D gene (5 bases). Deletions cut 5 bases from V and 1 base from J, with 8 bases between. The CDR3 length is 13 residues. The CDR3 coding sequence is TGTGCCAGCAGTGCCACAGGGAACACTGAAGCTTTCTTT. It yields the protein CASSATGNTEAFF.

The CDR3 reads CATSRNTITTNEKLFF. The CDR3 nucleotides are TGTGCCACCAGCAGAAATACCATAACAACTAATGAAAAACTGTTTTTT. The chain links TRBV15 to TRBJ1-4; D gene ambiguous. The CDR3 totals 16 residues. Trimming took off 2 bases at V and 0 bases at J, with 10 bases between the two ends. The germline V gene encodes CDR1 LNHNV and CDR2 YYDKDF (reference sequence).

The chain couples TRBV6-2 or TRBV6-3 to TRBJ1-5, with 7 bases identical to TRBD1. Germline V gene data show CDR1 as MNHEY and CDR2 as SVGEGT. This CDR3 has 14 amino acids. The trim removed 6 bases at V and 5 bases at J, leaving 7 bases unmatched. The CDR3 here is CASSPTGVHQPQHF. In nucleotides, the CDR3 is TGTGCCAGCAGCCCTACAGGGGTCCATCAGCCCCAGCATTTT.

This clone was detected a few times. The genes are TRBV3-1 (or the pseudogene TRBV3-2) and TRBJ1-2, with D hard to call. Germline CDR1 LGHDT, CDR2 YNNKEL (reference sequence). Trimming took 2 bases from V and 2 from J, leaving 9 bases between them. The CDR3 sequence is 14 residues long. The DNA of the CDR3 is TGTGCCAGCAGCCAAATGGCAGGCAACTATGGCTACACCTTC. Its translation is CASSQMAGNYGYTF.

This clone is a singleton in its sample. The chain couples TRBV7-3 to TRBJ1-1, with D possibly TRBD1 on 5 matching bases. CDR3 length: 13 residues. Trimming shortened V by 5 bases and J by 0 bases, and 7 bases separated the two germline ends. CDR1 and CDR2 (germline): SGHTA, FQGTGA. The CDR3 loop is CASSRQMNTEAFF. DNA for the CDR3: TGTGCCAGCAGCAGACAGATGAACACTGAAGCTTTCTTT.

The chain recombines TRBV11-2 with TRBJ1-4; 7 positions match TRBD1. Germline V gene lookup returns CDR1 SGHAT and CDR2 FQNNGV. The trim removed 5 bases at V and 0 bases at J, leaving 6 bases unmatched. This CDR3 region has 16 residues. CDR3 sequence (DNA): TGTGCCAGCAGCCCGGACAGGAGTGCAACTAATGAAAAACTGTTTTTT. It specifies CASSPDRSATNEKLFF.

The chain joins TRBV7-2 to TRBJ2-5; D call uncertain. Germline CDR1 reads SGHTA; CDR2 reads FQGNSA. V shed 2 bases and J shed 3 bases, with 13 bases lying between them. The CDR3 totals 15 residues. CDR3 nucleotides: TGTGCCAGCAGCTTATTTGGAGATAAGAAAGAGACCCAGTACTTC. Amino acids: CASSLFGDKKETQYF.

The rearrangement joins TRBV30 to TRBJ1-6; D is unclear. The CDR3 is 13 amino acids. V lost 3 bases to trimming and J lost 7 bases, with 10 bases between them. Germline-derived CDR1 and CDR2 are GTSNPN and SVGIG (reference sequence). The CDR3 loop is CAWRRRVNSPLHF. As DNA, the CDR3 is TGTGCCTGGAGGCGGAGGGTCAATTCACCCCTCCACTTT.

The chain links TRBV13 to TRBJ2-7; no clear D gene. Germline CDR1 PRHDT, CDR2 FYEKMQ (reference sequence). Trimming removed 0 bases at V and 0 bases at J, with 6 bases between. This CDR3 is 14 amino acids long. The CDR3 here is CASSLGRLSYEQYF. As DNA, the CDR3 is TGTGCCAGCAGCTTAGGACGCCTCTCCTACGAGCAGTACTTC.

The CDR3 region has the DNA TGTGCCAGCAGCCCCCCAACTGGCGGCCTATCCTACGAGCAGTACTTC. This codes for CASSPPTGGLSYEQYF. This chain links TRBV11-3 with TRBJ2-7; D gene unclear. V was pared by 5 bases and J by 1 base, with 18 bases between. Germline CDR1 reads SGHNT; CDR2 reads YENEEA. The CDR3 spans 16 residues.

The J gene is TRBJ1-5, the V gene TRBV2, with 9 bases that match TRBD1. This CDR3 region has 15 residues. Germline CDR1 and CDR2: SNHLY and FYNNEI. V shed 6 bases, J shed 3 bases, and the junction held 6 bases outside the gene matches. This CDR3 reads CASRTGTGFNQPQHF. The DNA for the CDR3 is TGTGCCAGCAGGACCGGGACAGGGTTCAATCAGCCCCAGCATTTT.

This CDR3 reads CASSPIQGAEKLFF. DNA of the CDR3: TGTGCCAGCTCACCTATCCAGGGGGCTGAAAAACTGTTTTTT. V usage is TRBV18 and J usage is TRBJ1-4, with 8 bases matching TRBD1. V shed 3 bases, J shed 7 bases, and the junction held 4 bases outside the gene matches. The CDR3 sequence is 14 residues long. Looked up from germline, CDR1 is KGHSH and CDR2 is LQKENI.

The chain has TRBV6-5 and TRBJ2-7; maybe TRBD1 (6 bases). CDR3 length equals 16 residues. Germline V lookup: CDR1 MNHEY, CDR2 SVGAGI. V dropped 4 bases and J dropped 2 bases, with 18 bases sitting between them. This chain's CDR3 is CASSLVLGDTAYEQYF. The DNA for the CDR3 is TGTGCCAGCAGTTTAGTTTTAGGGGACACAGCCTACGAGCAGTACTTC.

The chain is built from TRBV3-1 (or the pseudogene TRBV3-2) and TRBJ2-7; D gene ambiguous. Germline-derived CDR1 and CDR2 are LGHDT and YNNKEL (reference sequence). There are 12 residues in the CDR3. V gave up 2 bases and J gave up 7 bases, with 9 bases separating them. DNA for the CDR3: TGTGCCAGCAGCCAATCGGCAGGTGAGCAGTACTTC. Its protein product is CASSQSAGEQYF.

The rearrangement uses TRBV19 and TRBJ1-1, with TRBD1 as a possible D gene (6 bases). In germline, CDR1 is LNHDA, CDR2 SQIVND (reference sequence). CDR3 size: 15 residues. Trimming cost V 5 bases and J 6 bases, with 19 bases left between them. DNA for the CDR3: TGTGCCAGTAGTTTCCCATCGACAGGACACCCTGAAGCTTTCTTT. Protein sequence: CASSFPSTGHPEAFF.

This chain links TRBV4-1 with TRBJ2-7; D possibly corresponds to TRBD2 (6 bases). This CDR3 has 15 residues. CDR1 and CDR2 from the germline V gene are MGHRA and YSYEKL. Trimming stripped 1 base from V and 0 bases from J, with 10 bases between. CDR3 sequence (DNA): TGCGCCAGCAGCCAAGGCAGCGGGTACTCCTACGAGCAGTACTTC. Translated, it gives CASSQGSGYSYEQYF.

The chain recombines TRBV5-1 with TRBJ1-1; maybe TRBD1 (6 bases). This CDR3 spans 14 amino acids. Germline CDR1 reads SGHRS; CDR2 reads YFSETQ. V was cut by 5 bases and J by 0 bases, with 11 bases left in between. The chain's CDR3 is CASRTGQMNTEAFF. In DNA form, the CDR3 reads TGCGCCAGCAGAACGGGACAAATGAACACTGAAGCTTTCTTT.

This chain joins TRBV24-1 and TRBJ2-3; maybe TRBD1 (6 bases). The CDR3 extends over 14 amino acids. The germline V gene has CDR1 KGHDR and CDR2 SFDVKD. V was shortened by 7 bases and J by 0 bases, with 10 bases between the two germline ends. CDR3 nucleotide sequence: TGTGCCACCAGCCGGGACACTAGCACAGATACGCAGTATTTT. This sequence encodes CATSRDTSTDTQYF.

This clone is a singleton in its sample. V usage is TRBV18 and J usage is TRBJ1-2, with 10 bases matching TRBD1. Looked up from germline, CDR1 is KGHSH and CDR2 is LQKENI. The V segment lost 5 bases and the J segment 1 base; nucleotides outside the gene matches: 4. This CDR3 is built from 15 residues. The CDR3 protein is CASSGTGAVNYGYTF. DNA for the CDR3: TGTGCCAGCTCAGGGACAGGGGCGGTTAACTATGGCTACACCTTC.